Listed below are T cell receptor beta chains from one sample, sequenced in a study of T cell responses to AZD1222 COVID-19 vaccine. TCRdb keeps only in-frame clones here, not all; method: immunoSEQ multiplex PCR. The data show 110,000 or so clones, approximately 91% seen once. Here the sequenced sample was peripheral blood, taken on day 0 of AZD1222 vaccination. Receptors originate from an adult in good health. Each CDR3 is given with its conserved first and last residue. The order of the fields is clone size, V gene, D gene, J gene, CDR3 DNA, CDR3 protein. The D gene is left open where the match is weak. Size tells how often a clone was seen (once, few, many) or the class of an expanded clone, and some rows leave it out.

clone size: -; V gene: TRBV6-5; D gene: TRBD1; J gene: TRBJ1-1; CDR3 DNA: TGTGCCAGCAGTTACCGTCGACAGGGAGGGACTGAAGCTTTCTTT; CDR3 protein: CASSYRRQGGTEAFF
clone size: -; V gene: TRBV10-3; D gene: -; J gene: TRBJ2-3; CDR3 DNA: TGTGCCATCAGTGAAGGGGCGGCTCCCGAGGTGGCTACGCAGTATTTT; CDR3 protein: CAISEGAAPEVATQYF
clone size: -; V gene: TRBV2; D gene: TRBD2; J gene: TRBJ2-3; CDR3 DNA: TGTGCCAGCAGTGCGGCGGGGGTCACCACAGATACGCAGTATTTT; CDR3 protein: CASSAAGVTTDTQYF
clone size: -; V gene: TRBV2; D gene: TRBD1; J gene: TRBJ2-7; CDR3 DNA: TGTGCCAGCAGGCCAATGACAGGGGAATTCTACGAGCAGTACTTC; CDR3 protein: CASRPMTGEFYEQYF
clone size: -; V gene: TRBV7-9; D gene: TRBD1; J gene: TRBJ2-1; CDR3 DNA: TGTGCCAGCAGCTTAGGGTCAGGGGGCCTCAATGAGCAGTTCTTC; CDR3 protein: CASSLGSGGLNEQFF
clone size: -; V gene: TRBV12-3/TRBV12-4; D gene: -; J gene: TRBJ1-2; CDR3 DNA: TGTGCCAGCAGTTTGGGAGCTAACTATGGCTACACCTTC; CDR3 protein: CASSLGANYGYTF
clone size: -; V gene: TRBV6-5; D gene: -; J gene: TRBJ1-1; CDR3 DNA: TGTGCCACCCGGGCAGAATTGGCGAGAGCTTTCTTT; CDR3 protein: CATRAELARAFF
clone size: -; V gene: TRBV9; D gene: -; J gene: TRBJ1-5; CDR3 DNA: TGTGCCAGCAGCCTCAGCACAGGTACGGATAGCAATCAGCCCCAGCATTTT; CDR3 protein: CASSLSTGTDSNQPQHF
clone size: -; V gene: TRBV6-6; D gene: TRBD1; J gene: TRBJ1-6; CDR3 DNA: TGTGCCAGCAGTTACTCGCCGGGACAGGGTGACTCACCCCTCCACTTT; CDR3 protein: CASSYSPGQGDSPLHF
clone size: -; V gene: TRBV5-4; D gene: TRBD1; J gene: TRBJ1-2; CDR3 DNA: TGTGCCAGCAGCTCGCCGGGACAGGGCGAGTATGGCTACACCTTC; CDR3 protein: CASSSPGQGEYGYTF
clone size: -; V gene: TRBV7-2; D gene: -; J gene: TRBJ1-2; CDR3 DNA: TGTGCCAGCAGCTTACAGGGTGGCTACACCTTC; CDR3 protein: CASSLQGGYTF
clone size: once; V gene: TRBV10-3; D gene: TRBD2; J gene: TRBJ2-1; CDR3 DNA: TGTGCCATCAGTGAGTCGGGAATGCAGACTAGCGGGATCAATGAGCAGTTCTTC; CDR3 protein: CAISESGMQTSGINEQFF